The present entry profiles one TCR beta chain with its context. Its antigen is not yet known. Qualities for individual bases were not recorded, and no much larger clone is one base off. The data were taken from a study of vaccination effects on CD4 cells after COVID-19 (dated by TCRdb to 2021 to 2024). For the wider study: The ViraFEST assay stimulated PBMC with viral peptide pools and then used TCR sequencing to identify antigen-specific CD4+ T cell clonotypes by expansion. Across the study, the median time from the second dose to post-vaccine sampling was 72 days (range 14 to 241). Each well held 1.5 million to 2 million PBMC cultured in IMDM containing approximately 5.2% human AB serum, 8 to 10 IU/ml IL-2 and gentamicin, along with around 9.1 ug/ml peptides. The study compared SARS-CoV-2 spike-specific CD4+ TCR repertoires before and after mRNA vaccination in COVID-19 convalescent patients and infection-naive vaccine recipients. A total of approximately 9 COVID-19 convalescent patients and a handful of SARS-CoV-2-naive healthy vaccine recipients were included in the full study. Cultures from other donors in the study were sequenced using the Oncomine TCR Beta short-read assay on an Illumina iSeq 100. General study outcomes and caveats: At late post-vaccination timepoints, both infection-induced and vaccine-induced clones showed marked clonal contraction, consistent with waning T cell responses. The study was limited by a small number of convalescent patients, and early post-infection timepoints were lacking. Among healthy vaccine recipients, nearly all vaccine-induced clones were SARS-CoV-2 mono-reactive, and only 1 of 255 was cross-reactive with common cold coronaviruses.

Library preparation employed the immunoSEQ multiplex PCR assay. TCR beta CDR3 sequencing was performed on DNA from the cultured, isolated CD4+ T cells. For the original study's pipeline: Non-productive TCR sequences were discarded, and reads were trimmed to the CDR3 region, with only CDR3s of 7 or more amino acids retained. Antigen-specific clonotypes were identified with the MANAFEST web app by comparing expansion in peptide wells against reference cultures. To be called positive, a clone needed expansion at FDR<0.05 compared with the reference and with all other wells, an odds ratio greater than 5, and a frequency greater than 0.1% in two replicate wells. Cross-reactive clonotypes were defined as significantly expanded in SARS-CoV-2 spike wells and in at least one common cold coronavirus spike condition. Using the stringdist R package, CDR3 similarity was measured by Levenshtein distance, and unrooted trees were constructed with ape in R 3.6.1. Drawn from immuneACCESS, this table holds only the in-frame rearrangements with V and J called that TCRdb kept. Clones are partly lost; checked studies trace under half to an unresolved V gene and leave the rest unexplained. From that table come the V and J calls and clone size; the DNA was used to work out D and trimming. The sample has approximately 61,000 clones on record, around four fifths of them singletons. The leading ten clones occupy 3.5% to 5% of the sample.

The CDR3 runs 16 amino acids, cysteine and phenylalanine included. Only the CDR3 DNA stays, 48 bases, in frame from base 1. The V end gives up 3 bases and the J end 3 bases, leaving 10 bases in the junction not matched to a gene. Based on the germline V gene, the CDR1 and CDR2 sequences are ENHRY and SYGVKD. After less than eleven days of culture, CD4+ T cells were isolated with the EasySep CD4+ T cell isolation kit. Each participant received two doses of an mRNA SARS-CoV-2 vaccine, either BNT162b2 or mRNA-1273. The absence of prior SARS-CoV-2 infection in healthy vaccine recipients was confirmed by negative nucleocapsid antibodies before and after vaccination. On days 3 and 7, half of the culture medium was replaced with fresh IL-2-containing medium. Each peptide stimulation condition was cultured in triplicate wells unless otherwise noted. PBMC were separated from whole blood using Ficoll-Paque Plus gradient centrifugation and were then either cryopreserved at -140C or used fresh. The QIAamp micro DNA kit was used to extract genomic DNA from the cultured CD4+ T cells.

The sequence came from a human donor who received a COVID-19 vaccine. The source was CD4+ T cells from PBMCs cultured without peptide, collected after COVID-19 vaccination. The chain uses TRBV10-3 and TRBJ1-2, and 7 junction bases match TRBD1. The DNA is as follows: TGTGCCATCAGTGACCCCCACAGGGGCCAAGACTATGGCTACACCTTC. It encodes CAISDPHRGQDYGYTF.